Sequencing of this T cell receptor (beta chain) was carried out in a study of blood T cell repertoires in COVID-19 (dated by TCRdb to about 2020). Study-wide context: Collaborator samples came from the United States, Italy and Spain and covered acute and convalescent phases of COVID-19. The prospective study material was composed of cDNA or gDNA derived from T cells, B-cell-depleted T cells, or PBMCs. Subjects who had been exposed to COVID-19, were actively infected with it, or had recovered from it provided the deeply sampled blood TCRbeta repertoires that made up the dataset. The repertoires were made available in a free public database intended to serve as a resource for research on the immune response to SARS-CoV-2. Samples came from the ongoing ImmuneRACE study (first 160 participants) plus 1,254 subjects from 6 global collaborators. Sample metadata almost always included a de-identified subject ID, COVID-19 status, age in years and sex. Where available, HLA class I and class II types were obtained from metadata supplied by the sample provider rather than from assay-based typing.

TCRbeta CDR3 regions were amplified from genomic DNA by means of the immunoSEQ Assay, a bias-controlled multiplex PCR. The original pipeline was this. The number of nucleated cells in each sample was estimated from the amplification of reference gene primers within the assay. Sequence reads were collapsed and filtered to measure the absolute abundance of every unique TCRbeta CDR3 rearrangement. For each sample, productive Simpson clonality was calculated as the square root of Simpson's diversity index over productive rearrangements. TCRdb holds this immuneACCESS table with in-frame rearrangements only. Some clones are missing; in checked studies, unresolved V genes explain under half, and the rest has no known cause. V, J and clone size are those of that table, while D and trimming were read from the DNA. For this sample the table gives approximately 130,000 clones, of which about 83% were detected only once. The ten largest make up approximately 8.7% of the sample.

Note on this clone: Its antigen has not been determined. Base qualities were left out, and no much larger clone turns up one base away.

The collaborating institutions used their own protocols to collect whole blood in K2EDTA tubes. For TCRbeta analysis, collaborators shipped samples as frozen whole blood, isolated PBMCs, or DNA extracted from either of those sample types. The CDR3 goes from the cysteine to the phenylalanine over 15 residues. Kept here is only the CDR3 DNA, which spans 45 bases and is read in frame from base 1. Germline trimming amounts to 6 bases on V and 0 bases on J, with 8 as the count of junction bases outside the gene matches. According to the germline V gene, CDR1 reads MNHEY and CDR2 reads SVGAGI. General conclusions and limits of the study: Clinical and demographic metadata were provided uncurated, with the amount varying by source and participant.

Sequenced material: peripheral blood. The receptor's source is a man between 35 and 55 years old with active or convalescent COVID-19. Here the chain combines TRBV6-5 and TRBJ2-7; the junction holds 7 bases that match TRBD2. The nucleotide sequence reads TGTGCCAGCAGGCAATACCGGGACTACTCCTACGAGCAGTACTTC. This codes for CASRQYRDYSYEQYF.